This is a list of T cell receptor beta chains from one sample in a study of T-cell reconstitution after alpha-beta-depleted transplantation in children. A single record per CDR3 protein comes from TCRdb applying MiXCR to the PCR reads. The sample holds some 830,000 distinct CDR3 sequences; about 16% are singletons and the top ten take roughly 5%. The material was PBMCs, mostly from graft donor cells, obtained 360 days after TCRalphabeta/CD19-depleted stem cell transplant. These receptors came from a male patient aged 10-17 years who had a stem cell transplant for acute lymphoblastic leukemia, so the T cells may come from the graft donor. The CDR3 runs from the conserved cysteine through the conserved F or W. A D gene is named only where the DNA matches it firmly. Clone size is stated in some rows and not others, as once, few, many or a class when expanded.

J gene: TRBJ2-7
clone size: few
D gene: NA
V gene: TRBV3-1
CDR3 DNA: TGTGCCAGCAGCCAAGAGGGGGACAGCGGGAGCTCCTACGAGCAGTACTTC
CDR3 protein: CASSQEGDSGSSYEQYF

J gene: TRBJ1-6
clone size: few
D gene: TRBD1
V gene: TRBV7-9
CDR3 DNA: TGTGCCAGCAGCTGGATACAGGGGGCGTCTCACTCACCCCTCCACTTT
CDR3 protein: CASSWIQGASHSPLHF

J gene: TRBJ2-7
clone size: few
D gene: TRBD1
V gene: TRBV12-3/TRBV12-4
CDR3 DNA: TGTGCCAGCAGTTTTTATCAGGGGGCGGCCGAGCAGTACTTC
CDR3 protein: CASSFYQGAAEQYF

J gene: TRBJ2-7
clone size: few
D gene: NA
V gene: TRBV27
CDR3 DNA: TGTGCCAGCAGTTCAGGGAACAGGGACGAGCAGTACTTC
CDR3 protein: CASSSGNRDEQYF

J gene: TRBJ2-6
clone size: NA
D gene: NA
V gene: TRBV15
CDR3 DNA: TGTGCCACCAGCAGAGAATGGGGAGTTTGGGCCAACGTCCTGACTTTC
CDR3 protein: CATSREWGVWANVLTF

J gene: TRBJ2-7
clone size: many
D gene: NA
V gene: TRBV7-9
CDR3 DNA: TGTGCCAGCAGCTTCTCCGGGACAGTGCCCGGGGGCTTGCAGTACTTC
CDR3 protein: CASSFSGTVPGGLQYF

J gene: TRBJ2-7
clone size: NA
D gene: TRBD2
V gene: TRBV20-1
CDR3 DNA: TGCAGTGGTCGCCCTAGCGGGTCCTACGAGCAGTACTTC
CDR3 protein: CSGRPSGSYEQYF

J gene: TRBJ2-1
clone size: NA
D gene: NA
V gene: TRBV5-1
CDR3 DNA: TGCGCCAGCAGCTTCACTAGCTTAGGGTACAATGAGCAGTTCTTC
CDR3 protein: CASSFTSLGYNEQFF

J gene: TRBJ1-1
clone size: NA
D gene: NA
V gene: TRBV7-3
CDR3 DNA: TGTGCCAGCAGCTTAACGAAGGGGGGGGGCACTGAAGCTTTCTTT
CDR3 protein: CASSLTKGGGTEAFF

J gene: TRBJ2-7
clone size: few
D gene: TRBD2
V gene: TRBV9
CDR3 DNA: TGTGCCAGCAGCGTAGGGGCGGCTAGCGGGTACGAGCAGTACTTC
CDR3 protein: CASSVGAASGYEQYF

J gene: TRBJ2-1
clone size: many
D gene: NA
V gene: TRBV12-3/TRBV12-4
CDR3 DNA: TGTGCCAGCAGTCCTCAGACCTACAATGAGCAGTTCTTC
CDR3 protein: CASSPQTYNEQFF

J gene: TRBJ2-1
clone size: many
D gene: TRBD2
V gene: TRBV18
CDR3 DNA: TGTGCCAGCTCACCACCCAGCGGGAGGGGGAATGAGCAGTTCTTC
CDR3 protein: CASSPPSGRGNEQFF

J gene: TRBJ2-1
clone size: many
D gene: TRBD1
V gene: TRBV20-1
CDR3 DNA: TGCAGTGCCCCGGACAGGGGAGGATACAATGAGCAGTTCTTC
CDR3 protein: CSAPDRGGYNEQFF

J gene: TRBJ2-3
clone size: few
D gene: NA
V gene: TRBV2
CDR3 DNA: TGTGCCAGCAGACTATCAGAGAGCACAGATACGCAGTATTTT
CDR3 protein: CASRLSESTDTQYF

J gene: TRBJ2-7
clone size: NA
D gene: TRBD1
V gene: TRBV6-5
CDR3 DNA: TGTGCCAGCAGTTACTCACAGGGGGCACTCGGCGAGCAGTACTTC
CDR3 protein: CASSYSQGALGEQYF

J gene: TRBJ2-7
clone size: NA
D gene: TRBD1
V gene: TRBV28
CDR3 DNA: TGTGCCAGCAGGACCGGGACAGGGGTCTACGAGCAGTACTTC
CDR3 protein: CASRTGTGVYEQYF

J gene: TRBJ1-5
clone size: NA
D gene: NA
V gene: TRBV2
CDR3 DNA: TGTGCCAGCAAATCAGGGGTACGCCAGCCCCAGCATTTT
CDR3 protein: CASKSGVRQPQHF

J gene: TRBJ2-7
clone size: NA
D gene: TRBD2
V gene: TRBV5-1
CDR3 DNA: TGCGCCAGCGGCGGCGGGAGGGAGCTCAACGAGCAGTACTTC
CDR3 protein: CASGGGRELNEQYF

J gene: TRBJ2-1
clone size: NA
D gene: TRBD1
V gene: TRBV24-1
CDR3 DNA: TGTGCCACCAGTGACCCGGGACAGGGGCGCGAGCAGTTCTTC
CDR3 protein: CATSDPGQGREQFF

J gene: TRBJ2-7
clone size: NA
D gene: NA
V gene: TRBV14
CDR3 DNA: TGTGCCAGCAGCCAACAATACCGCGAGCAGTACTTC
CDR3 protein: CASSQQYREQYF

J gene: TRBJ2-5
clone size: few
D gene: NA
V gene: TRBV27
CDR3 DNA: TGTGCCAGCAGTTTTCCAATGGGGACCCAGTACTTC
CDR3 protein: CASSFPMGTQYF

J gene: TRBJ2-6
clone size: NA
D gene: NA
V gene: TRBV4-1
CDR3 DNA: TGCGCCAGCACCATACGGGGGTCTGGGGCCAACGTCCTGACTTTC
CDR3 protein: CASTIRGSGANVLTF

J gene: TRBJ2-5
clone size: few
D gene: NA
V gene: TRBV12-3/TRBV12-4
CDR3 DNA: TGTGCCAGCAACCTTTTGGGTGAGATTTTAGAGACCCAGTACTTC
CDR3 protein: CASNLLGEILETQYF

J gene: TRBJ2-5
clone size: few
D gene: NA
V gene: TRBV25-1
CDR3 DNA: TGTGCCAGCAGTGAAATTGAGGGGCTCGGAGAGACCCAGTACTTC
CDR3 protein: CASSEIEGLGETQYF

J gene: TRBJ2-3
clone size: NA
D gene: TRBD2
V gene: TRBV18
CDR3 DNA: TGTGCCAGCTCACCACCTAGCGACCGACTAGCGGGAGTTGATACGCAGTATTTT
CDR3 protein: CASSPPSDRLAGVDTQYF

J gene: TRBJ2-3
clone size: NA
D gene: NA
V gene: TRBV15
CDR3 DNA: TGTGCCACCAGCAGAGATCGGACGGGAGAGGGCACAGATACGCAGTATTTT
CDR3 protein: CATSRDRTGEGTDTQYF

J gene: TRBJ2-1
clone size: NA
D gene: NA
V gene: TRBV18
CDR3 DNA: TGTGCCAGCTCACCTAGGGTGGGGCCGGGAGACAATGAGCAGTTCTTC
CDR3 protein: CASSPRVGPGDNEQFF

J gene: TRBJ2-5
clone size: many
D gene: TRBD1
V gene: TRBV29-1
CDR3 DNA: TGCAGCGCCCCCGAGACAGGGGTTATCCAAGAGACCCAGTACTTC
CDR3 protein: CSAPETGVIQETQYF

J gene: TRBJ2-1
clone size: NA
D gene: TRBD2
V gene: TRBV18
CDR3 DNA: TGTGCCAGCTCACCACCGGGCGGGAGCTCCTACAATGAGCAGTTCTTC
CDR3 protein: CASSPPGGSSYNEQFF

J gene: TRBJ2-7
clone size: NA
D gene: TRBD2
V gene: TRBV18
CDR3 DNA: TGTGCCAGCTCACCCGCGGGACTAGCGGTCTCCTACGAGCAGTACTTC
CDR3 protein: CASSPAGLAVSYEQYF

J gene: TRBJ2-2
clone size: few
D gene: NA
V gene: TRBV30
CDR3 DNA: TGTGCCTGGAGTGGGGACACCCACACCGGGGAGCTGTTTTTT
CDR3 protein: CAWSGDTHTGELFF

J gene: TRBJ2-7
clone size: few
D gene: TRBD2
V gene: TRBV2
CDR3 DNA: TGTGCCAGCAGTCGGGGACTAGCGGGAGCAGGTACCTACGAGCAGTACTTC
CDR3 protein: CASSRGLAGAGTYEQYF

J gene: TRBJ2-5
clone size: few
D gene: NA
V gene: TRBV21-1
CDR3 DNA: TGTGCCAGCAGCGTTCCACTAGCCGACGCCCGAGAGACCCAGTACTTC
CDR3 protein: CASSVPLADARETQYF

J gene: TRBJ2-3
clone size: many
D gene: NA
V gene: TRBV10-3
CDR3 DNA: TGTGCCATCAGTGGCTGGGGCGACCGTTCGCAGTATTTT
CDR3 protein: CAISGWGDRSQYF

J gene: TRBJ1-1
clone size: once
D gene: NA
V gene: TRBV12-3/TRBV12-4
CDR3 DNA: TGTGCCAGCACTCGGCGGGGGGGAAACACTGAAGCTTTCTTT
CDR3 protein: CASTRRGGNTEAFF

J gene: TRBJ1-2
clone size: NA
D gene: NA
V gene: TRBV6-1
CDR3 DNA: TGTGCCAGCAGTGAAGTGTATGGCTACACCTTC
CDR3 protein: CASSEVYGYTF

J gene: TRBJ2-1
clone size: few
D gene: TRBD2
V gene: TRBV12-3/TRBV12-4
CDR3 DNA: TGTGCCAGCAGTCCCTATAGCGGGACCCTCCGGAATGAGCAGTTCTTC
CDR3 protein: CASSPYSGTLRNEQFF

J gene: TRBJ2-7
clone size: NA
D gene: TRBD2
V gene: TRBV3-1
CDR3 DNA: TGTGCCAGTAAACTAGCGGGAGGCTACGAGCAGTACTTC
CDR3 protein: CASKLAGGYEQYF

J gene: TRBJ2-1
clone size: NA
D gene: TRBD2
V gene: TRBV20-1
CDR3 DNA: TGCAGTGCTAGAGAGAGGCGGGAGGAGTTCAATGAGCAGTTCTTC
CDR3 protein: CSARERREEFNEQFF

J gene: TRBJ2-7
clone size: NA
D gene: NA
V gene: TRBV11-2
CDR3 DNA: TGTGCCAGCACCTTTAAAATGCCGGTTGGCCCCCCAACCTACGAGCAGTACTTC
CDR3 protein: CASTFKMPVGPPTYEQYF

J gene: TRBJ2-1
clone size: many
D gene: NA
V gene: TRBV12-3/TRBV12-4
CDR3 DNA: TGTGCCAGCAGTGCGCAAGCGGAAGGTTACAATGAGCAGTTCTTC
CDR3 protein: CASSAQAEGYNEQFF

J gene: TRBJ2-3
clone size: few
D gene: TRBD2
V gene: TRBV24-1
CDR3 DNA: TGTGCCACCAGTGATTCAAGCGGGGGCCGCACAGATACGCAGTATTTT
CDR3 protein: CATSDSSGGRTDTQYF

J gene: TRBJ2-7
clone size: NA
D gene: NA
V gene: TRBV12-3/TRBV12-4
CDR3 DNA: TGTGCCAGCAGTTTGTCCCCTTGGGCCTACGAGCAGTACTTC
CDR3 protein: CASSLSPWAYEQYF

J gene: TRBJ2-3
clone size: NA
D gene: NA
V gene: TRBV20-1
CDR3 DNA: TGCAGTGCTAGCCGCTCGGGCGGGCCGCCGGATACGCAGTATTTT
CDR3 protein: CSASRSGGPPDTQYF

J gene: TRBJ2-1
clone size: few
D gene: NA
V gene: TRBV29-1
CDR3 DNA: TGCAGCGTTGAACAGGGGGGGTCTTATGAGCAGTTCTTC
CDR3 protein: CSVEQGGSYEQFF

J gene: TRBJ1-4
clone size: NA
D gene: NA
V gene: TRBV5-1
CDR3 DNA: TGCGCCAGCAGCTTGGGAGCAGGTGAAAAACTGTTTTTT
CDR3 protein: CASSLGAGEKLFF

J gene: TRBJ2-7
clone size: NA
D gene: NA
V gene: TRBV12-3/TRBV12-4
CDR3 DNA: TGTGCCAGCACACGCGGGGCCTACGAGCAGTACTTC
CDR3 protein: CASTRGAYEQYF